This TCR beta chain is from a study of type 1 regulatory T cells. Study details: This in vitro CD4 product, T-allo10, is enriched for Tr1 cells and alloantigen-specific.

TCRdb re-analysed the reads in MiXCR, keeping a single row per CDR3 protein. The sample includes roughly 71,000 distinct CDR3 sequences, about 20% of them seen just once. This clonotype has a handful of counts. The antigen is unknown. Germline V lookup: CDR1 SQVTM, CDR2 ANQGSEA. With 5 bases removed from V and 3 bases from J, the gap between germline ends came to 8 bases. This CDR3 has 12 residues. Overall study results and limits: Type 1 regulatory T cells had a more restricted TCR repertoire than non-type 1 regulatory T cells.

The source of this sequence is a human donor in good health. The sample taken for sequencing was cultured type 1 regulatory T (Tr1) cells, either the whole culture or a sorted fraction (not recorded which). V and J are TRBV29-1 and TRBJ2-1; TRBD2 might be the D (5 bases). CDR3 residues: CSVKLDYNEQFF. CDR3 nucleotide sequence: TGCAGCGTTAAACTAGACTACAATGAGCAGTTCTTC.